This T cell receptor beta chain derives from a study of beta chain features in type 1 diabetes. General study points: Type 1 diabetes patients showed a moderate but significant shortening of TCRB CDR3s in all four CD4+ subsets. There was no resolution here of whether HLA type influences TCRB rearrangement. Naive, central memory and regulatory TCRB repertoires appeared more similar among patients than healthy donors.

Each of the CD4+ naive, central memory, regulatory and stem cell-like memory populations was sorted via CD45RO/CCR7/CD25/CD127/CD95/CD27. Purities in excess of 95% were seen in all sorted populations. This CDR3 comprises 13 residues. The V gene lost 1 base and the J gene lost 5 bases, with 10 bases spanning the gap. Looked up from germline, CDR1 is SGDLS and CDR2 is YYNGEE. The table lists this clone with a few counts. No antigen is known for it. All of the isolated RNA was reverse transcribed, so expressed TCRB transcripts were sequenced. Libraries were prepared by immunoSEQ multiplex PCR; TCRdb keeps only in-frame clonotypes and omits some of them. Of over 650,000 clones listed, 11% to 15% are singletons.

The sample taken for sequencing was naive CD4+ T cells from blood. The TCR was taken from a man younger than 30 with type 1 diabetes. The chain is built from TRBV9 and TRBJ2-7; TRBD2 is a possible D gene (5 bases). CDR3 amino acids: CASSVMGDHEQYF. CDR3 nucleotides: TGTGCCAGCAGCGTAATGGGAGACCACGAGCAGTACTTC.